The 5 T cell receptor beta chains given below trace back to one sample, sequenced in a study of shared T cell receptors in the human thymus. Generated by immunoSEQ multiplex PCR, the TCRdb table keeps only in-frame clones and is missing some. The table has roughly 710,000 clones, 70% to 90% seen once. This same sample was also taken into another study, of human thymus T cells.

Sequenced material: thymocytes. The receptor source for this set is a girl less than two years old with a congenital heart defect.

The CDR3: CASQSGRGIGQEQYF. The CDR3 coding sequence is TGTGCCAGCCAAAGCGGGAGGGGAATTGGTCAGGAGCAGTACTTC. The chain employs TRBV6-5 and TRBJ2-7, with TRBD2 matching over 10 bases. The CDR3 consists of 15 residues. V dropped 8 bases and J dropped 7; count of bases not matched to a gene: 14. In germline, CDR1 is MNHEY, CDR2 SVGAGI.

The chain recombines TRBV11-2 with TRBJ1-6; tentatively, D is TRBD1 (6 bases). Germline V gene lookup returns CDR1 SGHAT and CDR2 FQNNGV. The V end was cut by 3 bases, the J end by 8 bases, with 8 bases between. This CDR3 has 13 amino acids. The CDR3 region has the DNA TGTGCCAGCAGCTTTAACAGGGATTCACCCCTCCACTTT. Amino acids: CASSFNRDSPLHF. Looking up the rest from reference TRBV11-2 and TRBJ1-6 gives the full variable domain: EAGVAQSPRYKIIEKRQSVAFWCNPISGHATLYWYQQILGQGPKLLIQFQNNGVVDDSQLPKDRFSAERLKGVDSTLKIQPAKLEDSAVYLCASSFNRDSPLHFGNGTRLTVT.

The J gene is TRBJ1-6, the V gene TRBV10-2; D is unresolved. CDR1 and CDR2 from the germline V gene are WSHSY and SAAADI. Trimming removed 6 bases from V and 7 bases from J, with 13 bases in between. CDR3 length: 14 residues. CDR3 sequence reads: CASRSGQSNSPLHF. In nucleotides, the CDR3 is TGCGCCAGCAGATCTGGGCAGAGCAATTCACCCCTCCACTTT.

This chain joins TRBV5-1 and TRBJ2-3; 7 nucleotides align to TRBD1. J gave up 9 bases and V 4 bases, and 8 bases lay outside the gene matches. This CDR3 region has 13 residues. Germline CDR1 SGHRS, CDR2 YFSETQ. The CDR3: CASSPGTAPTQYF. The CDR3 bases are TGCGCCAGCAGCCCCGGGACAGCCCCAACGCAGTATTTT.

V and J are TRBV2 and TRBJ2-7, with 8 bases matching TRBD1. CDR3 length: 18 amino acids. J was trimmed by 3 bases and V by 1 base; bases with no gene match: 14. Germline CDR1 is SNHLY and CDR2 is FYNNEI. CDR3 DNA sequence: TGTGCCAGCAGTGAAGAAGTTAGGGCAGGGGGCGAGAACTACGAGCAGTACTTC. It encodes CASSEEVRAGGENYEQYF.